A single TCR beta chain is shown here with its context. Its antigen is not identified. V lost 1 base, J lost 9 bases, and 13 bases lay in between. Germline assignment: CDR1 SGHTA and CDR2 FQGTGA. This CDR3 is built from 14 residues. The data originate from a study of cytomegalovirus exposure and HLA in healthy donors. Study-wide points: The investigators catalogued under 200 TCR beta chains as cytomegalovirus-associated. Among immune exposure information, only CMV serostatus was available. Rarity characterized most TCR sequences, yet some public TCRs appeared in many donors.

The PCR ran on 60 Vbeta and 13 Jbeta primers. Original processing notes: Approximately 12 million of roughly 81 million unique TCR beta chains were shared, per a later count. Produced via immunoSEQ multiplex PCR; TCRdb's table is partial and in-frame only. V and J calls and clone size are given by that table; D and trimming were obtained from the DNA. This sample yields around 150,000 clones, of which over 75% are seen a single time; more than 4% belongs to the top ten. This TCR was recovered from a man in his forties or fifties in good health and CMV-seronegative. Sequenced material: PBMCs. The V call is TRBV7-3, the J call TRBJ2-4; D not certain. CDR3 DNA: TGTGCCAGCAGCTTAAGTCGGCAGGCCGGCATTCAGTACTTC. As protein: CASSLSRQAGIQYF. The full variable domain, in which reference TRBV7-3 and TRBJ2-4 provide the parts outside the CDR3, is GAGVSQTPSNKVTEKGKYVELRCDPISGHTALYWYRQSLGQGPEFLIYFQGTGAADDSGLPNDRFFAVRPEGSVSTLKIQRTERGDSAVYLCASSLSRQAGIQYFGAGTRLSVL.